These T cell receptor beta chains were read from a single sample in a study of early T cells in non-severe SARS-CoV-2 infection. TCRdb redid the calling of the 5' RACE reads with MiXCR, one entry per CDR3 protein. The table records some 100,000 distinct CDR3 sequences, approximately 15% of them present only once. Specimen: whole blood. Receptor source: an adult who was a healthcare worker with PCR-confirmed SARS-CoV-2 infection or an uninfected control (not recorded which). Each CDR3 is given without its conserved first and last residue.

v_call	j_call	cdr3_aa
TRBV7-2	TRBJ2-6	ASSIRAGGANVLT
TRBV5-1	TRBJ1-1	ASSLVSKGTNTEAF
TRBV23-1	TRBJ2-6	ASSQRGQGISGANVLT
TRBV12-3/TRBV12-4	TRBJ2-3	ASSSAAGAPSQY
TRBV5-4	TRBJ2-1	ASSFGTASNEQF
TRBV20-1	TRBJ1-4	SAPATNEKLF
TRBV12-3/TRBV12-4	TRBJ2-5	ASSLSFGGGETQY
TRBV7-2	TRBJ2-1	ASSLVRGRNEQF
TRBV6-6	TRBJ1-2	AIDVPGQNLRT
TRBV5-4	TRBJ1-3	ASTHRDSGNTIY
TRBV4-1	TRBJ2-1	ASSQDWLNYNEQF
TRBV5-5	TRBJ2-1	ASSLGFLSNNEQF
TRBV10-1	TRBJ2-2	ASSGGQNTGELF
TRBV6-4	TRBJ1-6	ASSEDRSNSPLH
TRBV2	TRBJ2-1	ASFPLGNEQF
TRBV5-1	TRBJ2-3	ASSLPSGVDTDTQY
TRBV19	TRBJ1-1	ASSSRQGWSEAF
TRBV20-1	TRBJ2-3	SASAADTQY
TRBV20-1	TRBJ1-1	SATRLQGGQGNTEAF
TRBV5-4	TRBJ2-3	ASSFHLVGAGRLDTQY
TRBV7-3	TRBJ1-3	ASSLAPGNTIY
TRBV30	TRBJ1-5	AWSDSYRGDHQPQH
TRBV7-9	TRBJ2-2	ASSLSAGGPTGELF
TRBV4-2	TRBJ2-6	ASSQDLRSGLSGANVLT
TRBV18	TRBJ2-3	ASSPLGGTGNTDTQY
TRBV7-7	TRBJ2-3	ASSLAPSGGGGTQY
TRBV24-1	TRBJ2-1	ATAKPAGGWYNEQF